The rows below give T cell receptor beta chains drawn from one sample of a study of CD8+CD57+ T cells in acquired aplastic anemia. TCRdb processed the reads anew with MiXCR; each CDR3 protein has one entry. The sample has about 470,000 distinct CDR3 sequences; approximately 32% are singletons. The sequencing input was sorted CD4+, CD8+, or CD8+CD57+ T cells (not recorded which) from PBMCs. All receptors derive from a human donor with aplastic anemia. Each CDR3 is given with its conserved first and last residue. The order of the fields is CDR3 DNA, CDR3 protein, V gene, D gene, clone size, J gene. D genes are given only for firm matches. Not all rows give a size; the values are once, few, many and, for expanded clones, a class.

CDR3 DNA: TGTGCCAGCAGCGCGAGGGGCGGCAATGAGCAGTTCTTC
CDR3 protein: CASSARGGNEQFF
V gene: TRBV9
D gene: NA
clone size: NA
J gene: TRBJ2-1

CDR3 DNA: TGTGCCAGCAGCAGAAACTATGGCTACACCTTC
CDR3 protein: CASSRNYGYTF
V gene: TRBV12-3/TRBV12-4
D gene: NA
clone size: many
J gene: TRBJ1-2

CDR3 DNA: TGTGCCAGCAGTTTAAAGGCCAACTATGGCTACACCTTC
CDR3 protein: CASSLKANYGYTF
V gene: TRBV12-3/TRBV12-4
D gene: NA
clone size: many
J gene: TRBJ1-2

CDR3 DNA: TGTGCCATCAGGGGGAGGACAGAGAACACCGGGGAGCTGTTTTTT
CDR3 protein: CAIRGRTENTGELFF
V gene: TRBV10-3
D gene: NA
clone size: NA
J gene: TRBJ2-2

CDR3 DNA: TGTGCCAGCAGTCTCAATTACCCGGATAACTATGGCTACACCTTC
CDR3 protein: CASSLNYPDNYGYTF
V gene: TRBV5-8
D gene: NA
clone size: NA
J gene: TRBJ1-2

CDR3 DNA: TGTGCCAGCAGCTTGGGGAGTGATACCTATGGCTACACCTTC
CDR3 protein: CASSLGSDTYGYTF
V gene: TRBV7-2
D gene: NA
clone size: many
J gene: TRBJ1-2

CDR3 DNA: TGTGCCAGCAGAGGTCAGGGGGACTATGGCTACACCTTC
CDR3 protein: CASRGQGDYGYTF
V gene: TRBV25-1
D gene: TRBD1
clone size: few
J gene: TRBJ1-2

CDR3 DNA: TGTGCCAGCAGCTTAGTTACGGGGTCGAGCCACGAGCAGTACTTC
CDR3 protein: CASSLVTGSSHEQYF
V gene: TRBV7-8
D gene: NA
clone size: NA
J gene: TRBJ2-7

CDR3 DNA: TGTGCCAGCAGCTCTTCGGATGGCTATGGCTACACCTTC
CDR3 protein: CASSSSDGYGYTF
V gene: TRBV6-1
D gene: NA
clone size: many
J gene: TRBJ1-2

CDR3 DNA: TGTGCCAGTAGTACCCAGGGACAGGGCAACTATGGCTACACCTTC
CDR3 protein: CASSTQGQGNYGYTF
V gene: TRBV19
D gene: TRBD1
clone size: many
J gene: TRBJ1-2

CDR3 DNA: TGTGCCAGCAGCTTGGACGGGGAGCTGTTTTTT
CDR3 protein: CASSLDGELFF
V gene: TRBV5-4
D gene: NA
clone size: few
J gene: TRBJ2-2

CDR3 DNA: TGTGCCAGCTCACCAGCTCAGGGGTCCTACGAGCAGTACTTC
CDR3 protein: CASSPAQGSYEQYF
V gene: TRBV18
D gene: NA
clone size: NA
J gene: TRBJ2-7

CDR3 DNA: TGCAGCGTCGCCTGGGACGGATACTACGAGCAGTACTTC
CDR3 protein: CSVAWDGYYEQYF
V gene: TRBV29-1
D gene: NA
clone size: NA
J gene: TRBJ2-7

CDR3 DNA: TGTGCCAGCAGTCAGGCCGCCCTTGGTCTGTTCTTC
CDR3 protein: CASSQAALGLFF
V gene: TRBV2
D gene: NA
clone size: NA
J gene: TRBJ2-1

CDR3 DNA: TGTGCCAGCTCCGGACTGCAAGGAGATACGCAGTATTTT
CDR3 protein: CASSGLQGDTQYF
V gene: TRBV6-4
D gene: NA
clone size: NA
J gene: TRBJ2-3

CDR3 DNA: TGTGCCAGCAGCCCCGGGACCCGGACCGGCAATCAGCCCCAGCATTTT
CDR3 protein: CASSPGTRTGNQPQHF
V gene: TRBV12-3/TRBV12-4
D gene: NA
clone size: few
J gene: TRBJ1-5

CDR3 DNA: TGTGCCAGCAGTCCCGGGACTAGGGAGAGCGAGCAGTACTTC
CDR3 protein: CASSPGTRESEQYF
V gene: TRBV5-6
D gene: TRBD2
clone size: many
J gene: TRBJ2-7

CDR3 DNA: TGTGCCAGCAGCAGGGAAACTAATGAAAAACTGTTTTTT
CDR3 protein: CASSRETNEKLFF
V gene: TRBV6-4
D gene: NA
clone size: few
J gene: TRBJ1-4

CDR3 DNA: TGTGCCAGCAGCCGAGAGATGAACACTGAAGCTTTCTTT
CDR3 protein: CASSREMNTEAFF
V gene: TRBV3-1
D gene: NA
clone size: NA
J gene: TRBJ1-1

CDR3 DNA: TGTGCCAGCACTGTCGGACATTGGAACTATGGCTACACCTTC
CDR3 protein: CASTVGHWNYGYTF
V gene: TRBV12-3/TRBV12-4
D gene: NA
clone size: many
J gene: TRBJ1-2

CDR3 DNA: TGTGCCACCAGTGAATCTGGGATTAACTACGAGCAGTACTTC
CDR3 protein: CATSESGINYEQYF
V gene: TRBV24-1
D gene: NA
clone size: NA
J gene: TRBJ2-7

CDR3 DNA: TGTGCCAGTAGTAGGTCCTGGACAGTTAGCAATCAGCCCCAGCATTTT
CDR3 protein: CASSRSWTVSNQPQHF
V gene: TRBV19
D gene: NA
clone size: many
J gene: TRBJ1-5

CDR3 DNA: TGTGCCAGCAGTGAAACTAGCGGGGACCAAGAGACCCAGTACTTC
CDR3 protein: CASSETSGDQETQYF
V gene: TRBV2
D gene: TRBD2
clone size: NA
J gene: TRBJ2-5

CDR3 DNA: TGTGCCAGCAGTTTGGACCGGGACAGGGGTTTTTATGGCAATCAGCCCCAGCATTTT
CDR3 protein: CASSLDRDRGFYGNQPQHF
V gene: TRBV25-1
D gene: TRBD1
clone size: NA
J gene: TRBJ1-5

CDR3 DNA: TGTGCCAGCAGTGTTGGGGGGATGGCTAACTATGGCTACACCTTC
CDR3 protein: CASSVGGMANYGYTF
V gene: TRBV25-1
D gene: NA
clone size: NA
J gene: TRBJ1-2

CDR3 DNA: TGTGCCAGCAGTTTTAGTGGGGGAATAGTTGAAAAACTGTTTTTT
CDR3 protein: CASSFSGGIVEKLFF
V gene: TRBV12-3/TRBV12-4
D gene: NA
clone size: many
J gene: TRBJ1-4

CDR3 DNA: TGTGCCAGCGCTGAGGCTTTCTTT
CDR3 protein: CASAEAFF
V gene: TRBV6-4
D gene: NA
clone size: few
J gene: TRBJ1-1

CDR3 DNA: TGTGCCAGCAGTTACGGCGGTGGGGGTAACGTCAATCAGCCCCAGCATTTT
CDR3 protein: CASSYGGGGNVNQPQHF
V gene: TRBV6-5
D gene: NA
clone size: NA
J gene: TRBJ1-5

CDR3 DNA: TGCGCCAGCAGCTTGGTCGGCAGGTCGAGTCGGGATGAGCAGTTCTTC
CDR3 protein: CASSLVGRSSRDEQFF
V gene: TRBV5-1
D gene: NA
clone size: NA
J gene: TRBJ2-1

CDR3 DNA: TGCGCCAGCAGACGAACAGGGGGCACCTACGAGCAGTACTTC
CDR3 protein: CASRRTGGTYEQYF
V gene: TRBV24-1
D gene: TRBD1
clone size: NA
J gene: TRBJ2-7

CDR3 DNA: TGCGCCAGCAGCTTGAGTATGGCGGGAGGGCCATTGGAGCAGTACTTC
CDR3 protein: CASSLSMAGGPLEQYF
V gene: TRBV5-1
D gene: TRBD2
clone size: few
J gene: TRBJ2-7

CDR3 DNA: TGTGCCAGCAGGGTCGAATTAGGTGAAAAACTGTTTTTT
CDR3 protein: CASRVELGEKLFF
V gene: TRBV2
D gene: NA
clone size: many
J gene: TRBJ1-4

CDR3 DNA: TGTGCCAGCAGCCCGAGGGGGCCGGACTATGGCTACACCTTC
CDR3 protein: CASSPRGPDYGYTF
V gene: TRBV5-4
D gene: TRBD1
clone size: NA
J gene: TRBJ1-2

CDR3 DNA: TGCAGCGTTGAAGTTGGCGAGGGAGGCACTGAAGCTTTCTTT
CDR3 protein: CSVEVGEGGTEAFF
V gene: TRBV29-1
D gene: NA
clone size: NA
J gene: TRBJ1-1

CDR3 DNA: TGTGCCAGTAGTATCGCGGGGTCCAATCAGCCCCAGCATTTT
CDR3 protein: CASSIAGSNQPQHF
V gene: TRBV19
D gene: NA
clone size: many
J gene: TRBJ1-5

CDR3 DNA: TGTGCCAGCAGCTCCCTCTCACGTGAGCAGTACTTC
CDR3 protein: CASSSLSREQYF
V gene: TRBV7-9
D gene: NA
clone size: few
J gene: TRBJ2-7

CDR3 DNA: TGTGCCTGGAAACCTGTGACAGGGTGGACTGGCTACACCTTC
CDR3 protein: CAWKPVTGWTGYTF
V gene: TRBV30
D gene: TRBD1
clone size: few
J gene: TRBJ1-2

CDR3 DNA: TGTGCCAGCAGCCCAGGACAGCAGAATCAGCCCCAGCATTTT
CDR3 protein: CASSPGQQNQPQHF
V gene: TRBV7-9
D gene: NA
clone size: many
J gene: TRBJ1-5

CDR3 DNA: TGTACCAGCAGCCAAGCTCCCTTCTACGAGCAGTACTTC
CDR3 protein: CTSSQAPFYEQYF
V gene: TRBV3-1
D gene: NA
clone size: NA
J gene: TRBJ2-7

CDR3 DNA: TGTGCCAGCAGCGTAGCTTCAGAAAACACTGAAGCTTTCTTT
CDR3 protein: CASSVASENTEAFF
V gene: TRBV9
D gene: NA
clone size: many
J gene: TRBJ1-1

CDR3 DNA: TGCGCCAGCAGCTTGGAGGGCCCGTACTATGGCCACACCTTC
CDR3 protein: CASSLEGPYYGHTF
V gene: TRBV5-1
D gene: NA
clone size: NA
J gene: TRBJ1-2

CDR3 DNA: TGCGACAGCTCTGGAAACACCATATATTTT
CDR3 protein: CDSSGNTIYF
V gene: TRBV10-1
D gene: NA
clone size: NA
J gene: TRBJ1-3

CDR3 DNA: TGTACCAGCAGCGTAGTCCCCGGGACAGGGAATGAAAAACTGTTTTTT
CDR3 protein: CTSSVVPGTGNEKLFF
V gene: TRBV9
D gene: TRBD1
clone size: NA
J gene: TRBJ1-4

CDR3 DNA: TGTGCCAGTAGTATATCACTAGCGGGAATGTTCTCCTACGAGCAGTACTTC
CDR3 protein: CASSISLAGMFSYEQYF
V gene: TRBV19
D gene: TRBD2
clone size: many
J gene: TRBJ2-7

CDR3 DNA: TGTGCCAGCAGCTCAGTCCCTAGCTTCGGAGAGACCCAGTACTTC
CDR3 protein: CASSSVPSFGETQYF
V gene: TRBV7-3
D gene: NA
clone size: NA
J gene: TRBJ2-5

CDR3 DNA: TGTGCCAGCAGCTTGTACTATCCTGCAGGCCCAATAGGCTACACCTTC
CDR3 protein: CASSLYYPAGPIGYTF
V gene: TRBV5-4
D gene: NA
clone size: few
J gene: TRBJ1-2

CDR3 DNA: TGTGCCACCAGTGGGGCTAGCAGATACCAGGATGGGGGGCAGTACTTC
CDR3 protein: CATSGASRYQDGGQYF
V gene: TRBV24-1
D gene: NA
clone size: many
J gene: TRBJ2-7

CDR3 DNA: TGTGCCAGTAGTATAGAGCAGAGCAATCAGCCCCAGCATTTT
CDR3 protein: CASSIEQSNQPQHF
V gene: TRBV19
D gene: NA
clone size: many
J gene: TRBJ1-5

CDR3 DNA: TGTGCCAGCAGCTTCGGGCGGGCACCCCTCCACTTT
CDR3 protein: CASSFGRAPLHF
V gene: TRBV7-2
D gene: NA
clone size: NA
J gene: TRBJ1-6

CDR3 DNA: TGTGCCAGCAGCCAAGCTGACTTT
CDR3 protein: CASSQADF
V gene: TRBV14
D gene: NA
clone size: once
J gene: TRBJ1-6